Listed below are T cell receptor beta chains from one sample, sequenced in a study of blood T cell repertoires in COVID-19. Sequenced by immunoSEQ multiplex PCR; TCRdb stores in-frame clones only, minus some. Of 300,000 to 400,000 clones detected, roughly nine tenths appear once; the ten largest clones hold 0.95% to 1.1%. Sequenced input: PBMCs or T cells enriched from blood (not recorded which). The receptor set was obtained from a man between 18 and 35 years old who had recovered from COVID-19. CDR3s include the opening cysteine and the closing phenylalanine or tryptophan. A D gene is named only where the DNA matches it firmly.

v_gene	j_gene	d_gene	CDR3aa	CDR3nt
TRBV5-6	TRBJ1-1	-	CASSLGGGAPNTEAFF	TGTGCCAGCAGCTTAGGAGGGGGGGCCCCGAACACTGAAGCTTTCTTT
TRBV4-3	TRBJ2-1	-	CASSQDNTGTYNEQFF	TGCGCCAGCAGCCAAGATAACACGGGGACTTACAATGAGCAGTTCTTC
TRBV6-4	TRBJ2-3	-	CASRRESGADTQYF	TGTGCCAGCCGGCGGGAATCCGGAGCAGATACGCAGTATTTT
TRBV5-1	TRBJ1-2	TRBD1	CASSLGQGSTLGYTF	TGCGCCAGCAGCTTGGGACAGGGGTCTACGCTTGGCTACACCTTC
TRBV6-5	TRBJ2-7	TRBD2	CASSYSSGSPYEQYF	TGTGCCAGCAGTTACTCTAGCGGGAGTCCCTACGAGCAGTACTTC
TRBV19	TRBJ2-1	TRBD2	CASSIVFGTSAYNEQFF	TGTGCCAGTAGTATAGTCTTCGGGACTAGCGCGTACAATGAGCAGTTCTTC
TRBV4-1	TRBJ2-2	TRBD2	CASRGMRGGQGLPNTGELFF	TGCGCCAGCCGTGGAATGCGGGGGGGCCAGGGATTGCCGAACACCGGGGAGCTGTTTTTT
TRBV3-1/TRBV3-2	TRBJ1-4	-	CASSQGTATNEKLFF	TGTGCCAGCAGCCAAGGGACAGCAACTAATGAAAAACTGTTTTTT
TRBV3-1/TRBV3-2	TRBJ1-6	-	CASSHLGGYNSPLHF	TGTGCCAGCAGCCATTTAGGGGGCTATAATTCACCCCTCCACTTT
TRBV27	TRBJ1-2	-	CASSLPQGHYGYTF	TGTGCCAGCAGTTTACCACAGGGTCACTATGGCTACACCTTC
TRBV28	TRBJ1-4	-	CASSMVGGVDEKLFF	TGTGCCAGCAGTATGGTGGGGGGGGTTGATGAAAAACTGTTTTTT
TRBV12-3/TRBV12-4	TRBJ1-1	-	CASSLMGGTEAFF	TGTGCCAGCAGTTTAATGGGGGGGACTGAAGCTTTCTTT
TRBV7-6	TRBJ2-2	-	CASSLGSGHRATGELFF	TGTGCCAGCAGCTTAGGGAGTGGTCACAGGGCAACCGGGGAGCTGTTTTTT
TRBV5-1	TRBJ2-1	-	CASSLRARSYNEQFF	TGCGCCAGCAGCTTGAGAGCGCGATCCTACAATGAGCAGTTCTTC
TRBV5-1	TRBJ2-1	-	CASTEGHSSYNEQFF	TGCGCCAGTACCGAGGGCCATAGCTCCTACAATGAGCAGTTCTTC
TRBV19	TRBJ1-6	-	CASNPGQANSPLHF	TGTGCCAGTAACCCGGGACAAGCAAATTCACCCCTCCACTTT